The 31 T cell receptor beta chains given below trace back to one sample, sequenced in a study of T cells in women clearing cervical HPV infection. Assay: immunoSEQ multiplex PCR; the TCRdb copy retains only in-frame clones and omits some. The sample includes tens of thousands of clones. Sequenced: blood buffy coat. The receptors were sampled from a woman between 18 and 70 years old with a cervical HPV16 infection that either progressed to CIN3+ or cleared (not recorded which).

On this clone: The read is 3 residues too short to cover the CDR3 end, so that end is filled in from the germline J gene. V and J are TRBV28 and TRBJ2-7; 11 nucleotides align to TRBD1. The CDR3 has 16 residues. Per germline, CDR1 MDHEN and CDR2 SYDVKM. With V trimmed by 5 bases and J by 4 bases, 10 bases remained unmatched. The CDR3 DNA, read in part, is TGTGCCAGCAGTGCAATACCGGGACAGGGGGTTTACGAG. Translation gives CASSAIPGQGVYE. The CDR3 reads in full as CASSAIPGQGVYEQYF.

In regard to this clone: The sequenced fragment ends 3 residues before the CDR3 boundary, so the rest is inferred from the germline J gene. The chain recombines TRBV11-2 with TRBJ2-1, with TRBD2 matching 9 bases. V lost 8 bases to trimming and J lost 1 base; unmatched junction nucleotides: 3. The CDR3 is 14 residues long. CDR1 is SGHAT and CDR2 is FQNNGV in the germline V gene. The CDR3 bases that were read are TGTGCCAGCCGCGGGGGGGAATCCTACAATGAG. This translates into CASRGGESYNE. From start to end, the CDR3 is CASRGGESYNEQFF.

About this clone itself: The read ends 3 residues early relative to the CDR3; the germline J gene fills the gap. The genes are TRBV10-3 and TRBJ1-1; D call uncertain. Germline lookup yields CDR1 ENHRY and CDR2 SYGVKD. V lost 3 bases to trimming and J lost 1 base, with 9 bases between them. The CDR3 is 14 residues long. The CDR3 here is CAISDRARNTEAFF. The CDR3 DNA, read in part, is TGTGCCATCAGTGATAGGGCCCGGAACACTGAA.

Concerning this clone itself: The CDR3 is cut off 3 residues early in the read; its end comes from the germline J gene. The chain has TRBV2 and TRBJ2-7; 8 positions agree with TRBD1. V trimming: 7 bases; J trimming: 6 bases; junction bases outside the gene matches: 14. CDR1 and CDR2 from the germline V gene are SNHLY and FYNNEI. This CDR3 comprises 15 residues. The part of the CDR3 DNA that was read is TGTGCCAGCACTACGACCGGGACAGGTAAACGCGAG. Residues: CASTTTGTGKRE. The complete CDR3 protein is CASTTTGTGKREQYF.

Concerning this clone: The DNA ends 3 residues before the CDR3 does, and the rest of the CDR3 is filled in from the germline J gene. The gene calls are TRBV29-1 and TRBJ2-1; TRBD1 might be the D (6 bases). The CDR3 length is 12 residues. Per the germline V gene, CDR1 is SQVTM and CDR2 is ANQGSEA. Deletions cut 3 bases from V and 7 bases from J, with 10 bases between. This CDR3 is CSVDRGRNEQFF. The DNA read from the CDR3 is TGCAGCGTTGACAGGGGCCGAAATGAG.

A word on this clone: The CDR3 extends 3 residues past the end of the read, so its final part is completed from the germline J gene. The rearrangement links TRBV19 to TRBJ2-5; 10 bases line up with TRBD1. The germline V gene has CDR1 LNHDA and CDR2 SQIVND (reference sequence). Losses at the gene ends were 2 bases for V and 3 bases for J; bases not matched to a gene: 12. There are 18 residues in the CDR3. The part of the CDR3 DNA that was read is TGTGCCAGTAGTATAAGCCCGGGACAGGGGATTCCGGAAGAGACC. Protein sequence: CASSISPGQGIPEET. The CDR3 in full is CASSISPGQGIPEETQYF. The full variable domain, in which reference TRBV19 and TRBJ2-5 provide the parts outside the CDR3, is DGGITQSPKYLFRKEGQNVTLSCEQNLNHDAMYWYRQDPGQGLRLIYYSQIVNDFQKGDIAEGYSVSREKKESFPLTVTSAQKNPTAFYLCASSISPGQGIPEETQYFGPGTRLLVL.

In regard to this clone: The read stops 3 residues short of the end of the CDR3; the missing end is completed from the germline J gene. The chain has TRBV5-6 and TRBJ2-7, with D maybe TRBD2 (6 bases). Germline CDR1 and CDR2: SGHDT and YYEEEE. Trimming shortened V by 0 bases and J by 6 bases, and 10 bases separated the two germline ends. There are 13 residues in the CDR3. CDR3 bases read: TGTGCCAGCAGCTTGGATGTTAGCGGCGAG. It specifies CASSLDVSGE. Given in full, the CDR3 is CASSLDVSGEQYF.

Details on this clone: The read ends 3 residues shy of where the CDR3 ends; the end is completed using the germline J gene. The chain uses TRBV7-8 and TRBJ2-1, with a tentative D call TRBD2 (5 bases). CDR1 SGHVS and CDR2 FQNEAQ come from the germline V gene. V lost 1 base to trimming and J lost 4 bases, with 17 bases between them. This CDR3 spans 17 amino acids. CDR3 DNA, as far as it was read: TGTGCCAGCAGCTTAGTGGGCAGCGGATCCCTATACAATGAG. The encoded protein is CASSLVGSGSLYNE. In full, the CDR3 reads CASSLVGSGSLYNEQFF.

Comment on this clone: The CDR3 is cut off 3 residues early in the read; its end comes from the germline J gene. The chain recombines TRBV28 with TRBJ2-5; 9 bases are shared with TRBD1. Germline lookup yields CDR1 MDHEN and CDR2 SYDVKM. This CDR3 contains 14 residues. The V segment lost 5 bases and the J segment 4 bases; nucleotides outside the gene matches: 5. The CDR3 loop is CASSLGGQGETQYF. Partial CDR3 DNA: TGTGCCAGCAGTCTAGGGGGACAGGGAGAGACC.

Worth noting for this clone: The sequence runs out 3 residues before the end of the CDR3; the remainder is reconstructed from the germline J gene. This chain links TRBV5-1 with TRBJ2-7; a weak D match, TRBD1 (6 bases). The germline CDR1 and CDR2 sequences are SGHRS and YFSETQ. Trimming pared 7 bases from V and 6 bases from J, leaving 17 bases between. This CDR3 has 13 residues. CDR3 DNA, as far as it was read: TGCGCCAGCGGACCCCGGGACAACCTCGAG. Translation gives CASGPRDNLE. The complete CDR3 sequence is CASGPRDNLEQYF.

On this clone itself: From the germline J gene comes the end of the CDR3, since the read stops 3 residues before it. This sequence joins TRBV2 and TRBJ2-5, with D possibly TRBD2 on 6 matching bases. This CDR3 has 11 amino acids. The germline CDR1 and CDR2 sequences are SNHLY and FYNNEI. V shed 7 bases and J shed 7 bases, with 10 bases lying between them. This CDR3 is CASTAEGTQYF. CDR3 DNA, as far as it was read: TGTGCCAGCACAGCGGAGGGGACC.

About this clone: The read terminates 3 residues ahead of where the CDR3 ends, so the germline J gene completes it. The chain is built from TRBV4-1 and TRBJ2-5; D is unclear. The V and J ends lost 1 base and 1 base respectively, with 4 bases between them. Germline V lookup: CDR1 MGHRA, CDR2 YSYEKL. There are 13 residues in the CDR3. CDR3 region: CASSQVIQETQYF. The DNA read from the CDR3 is TGCGCCAGCAGCCAAGTTATCCAAGAGACC.

Comment on this clone: The CDR3 is cut off 3 residues early in the read; its end comes from the germline J gene. V gene TRBV4-1 combines with J gene TRBJ2-5; TRBD2 might be the D (6 bases). Trimming removed 4 bases at V and 3 bases at J, with 12 bases between. Germline-derived CDR1 and CDR2 are MGHRA and YSYEKL. The CDR3 runs 14 residues. CDR3 bases read: TGCGCCAGCAGCCCCGCCCGGACTAAAGAGACC. Its protein is CASSPARTKET. The whole CDR3 sequence reads CASSPARTKETQYF.

On this clone: The CDR3 end lies 3 residues beyond the end of the read and is filled in from the germline J gene. This chain uses TRBV5-5 with TRBJ1-4; D perhaps matches TRBD1 (6 bases). Germline CDR1 is SGHKS and CDR2 is YYEKEE (reference sequence). Trimming took off 4 bases at V and 10 bases at J, with 20 bases between the two ends. CDR3 length: 15 amino acids. The chain's CDR3 is CASSRETGTFVKLFF. The sequenced CDR3 bases are TGTGCCAGCAGCCGCGAGACAGGCACCTTTGTAAAA.

Of note for this clone: The DNA ends 3 residues before the CDR3 does, and the rest of the CDR3 is filled in from the germline J gene. V gene TRBV20-1 combines with J gene TRBJ2-5, with D possibly being TRBD1 (6 bases). The CDR3 runs to 16 residues. CDR1 DFQATT and CDR2 SNEGSKA come from the germline V gene (reference sequence). V lost 5 bases and J 1 base, leaving 20 bases between the germline ends. The CDR3 region is CSAPLRKTGSQETQYF. The part of the CDR3 DNA that was read is TGCAGTGCTCCCCTCAGAAAAACAGGGTCCCAAGAGACC.

As regards this clone: From the germline J gene comes the end of the CDR3, since the read stops 3 residues before it. The genes are TRBV7-2 and TRBJ1-1; D call uncertain. CDR3 size: 13 residues. Germline CDR1 SGHTA, CDR2 FQGNSA. CDR3 region: CASSLDWRREAFF. The part of the CDR3 DNA that was read is TGTGCCAGCAGCTTAGATTGGCGCAGGGAA.

Concerning this clone itself: The read comes to an end 3 residues before the CDR3 does, leaving the germline J gene to fill in the end. The chain joins TRBV9 to TRBJ2-5, with 7 bases fitting TRBD2. The CDR3 contains 17 residues. V dropped 0 bases and J dropped 1; count of bases not matched to a gene: 9. The germline gives CDR1 SGDLS, CDR2 YYNGEE. The CDR3 DNA, read in part, is TGTGCCAGCAGCGTAGCTGGGGTGGGGGGGGTCCAAGAGACC. It is translated as CASSVAGVGGVQET. The entire CDR3 reads CASSVAGVGGVQETQYF. Full variable domain (outside the CDR3, taken from reference TRBV9 and TRBJ2-5): DSGVTQTPKHLITATGQRVTLRCSPRSGDLSVYWYQQSLDQGLQFLIQYYNGEERAKGNILERFSAQQFPDLHSELNLSSLELGDSALYFCASSVAGVGGVQETQYFGPGTRLLVL.

The sequenced part of the CDR3 DNA is TGTGCCAGCAGTGAACTAGCGGGGGGGGTCGGTGAG. It encodes CASSELAGGVGE. The entire CDR3 is CASSELAGGVGEQFF. V gene TRBV6-4 combines with J gene TRBJ2-1, with TRBD2 matching over 13 bases. The read finishes 3 residues shy of the CDR3 end, and the germline J gene is used to complete it. CDR3 length: 15 amino acids. V was clipped by 3 bases and J by 9 bases; unmatched bases: 5. Germline V lookup: CDR1 MRHNA, CDR2 SNTAGT.

As concerns this clone: The CDR3 end lies 3 residues beyond the end of the read and is filled in from the germline J gene. The rearrangement uses TRBV29-1 and TRBJ2-5; D might be TRBD2 (5 bases). The V end was cut by 1 base, the J end by 1 base, with 10 bases between. This CDR3 region has 14 residues. Looked up from germline, CDR1 is SQVTM and CDR2 is ANQGSEA. Incomplete CDR3 DNA: TGCAGCGTTGAAGGTCTAGCTCGCCAAGAGACC. This encodes CSVEGLARQET. In full, the CDR3 is CSVEGLARQETQYF.

The CDR3 bases that were read are TGTGCCAGCAGCCTCGGGACAGTCCATAATGAAAAA. It translates to CASSLGTVHNEK. The entire CDR3 sequence reads CASSLGTVHNEKLFF. The chain links TRBV7-4 to TRBJ1-4; 7 positions match TRBD1. The CDR3 end lies 3 residues beyond the end of the read and is filled in from the germline J gene. CDR3 length equals 15 residues. The germline gives CDR1 SGHVT, CDR2 SQSDAQ. The ends lost 5 bases at V and 4 bases at J; junction bases unmatched: 7.

Comment on this clone: The read terminates 3 residues before the CDR3 end, so the remaining end is supplied by the germline J gene. The chain has TRBV4-1 and TRBJ2-7, with TRBD1 matching over 9 bases. Germline V gives CDR1 MGHRA, CDR2 YSYEKL. This CDR3 is 16 amino acids long. J gave up 0 bases and V 2 bases, and 5 bases lay outside the gene matches. The covered CDR3 bases are TGCGCCAGCAGCCAACCTCCGGGACAGGGCTCCTACGAG. Amino acid sequence: CASSQPPGQGSYE. The full CDR3 protein reads CASSQPPGQGSYEQYF.

As to this clone: The read finishes 3 residues shy of the CDR3 end, and the germline J gene is used to complete it. The V gene is TRBV20-1, the J gene TRBJ1-1, with a tentative D call TRBD1 (6 bases). Germline V lookup: CDR1 DFQATT, CDR2 SNEGSKA (reference sequence). V shed 3 bases and J shed 1 base, with 12 bases lying between them. The CDR3 length is 14 residues. The CDR3 bases that were read are TGCAGTGCTAGTCTTCCGACAGGGAACACTGAA. Its protein product is CSASLPTGNTE. The full-length CDR3 reads as CSASLPTGNTEAFF.

The CDR3 bases that were read are TGTGCCAGCAGTGGGACAGGGCATGGC. Translation: CASSGTGHG. The complete CDR3 sequence is CASSGTGHGYTF. This rearrangement joins TRBV28 to TRBJ1-2; 9 bases agree with TRBD1. Read sequence stops 3 residues before the CDR3 end, and the germline J gene provides the missing end. V was pared by 5 bases and J by 6 bases, with 1 base of the junction left unmatched. The CDR3 has 12 amino acids. Germline CDR1 and CDR2: MDHEN and SYDVKM.

This chain's CDR3 is CASSSSGDSTDTQYF. The sequenced part of the CDR3 DNA is TGTGCCAGCAGTTCAAGCGGGGATAGCACAGATACG. The chain has TRBV6-4 and TRBJ2-3; 7 nucleotides line up with TRBD2. The observed sequence ends 3 residues before the CDR3 terminus, with the missing tail filled in from the germline J gene. The CDR3 contains 15 residues. The ends lost 5 bases at V and 0 bases at J; junction bases unmatched: 5. In germline, CDR1 is MRHNA, CDR2 SNTAGT.

With regard to this clone: From the germline J gene comes the end of the CDR3, since the read stops 3 residues before it. The rearrangement uses TRBV7-3 and TRBJ2-1, with 10 bases fitting TRBD2. The junction had 6 bases not matched to a gene; V was cut back by 6 bases and J by 4 bases. The germline V gene has CDR1 SGHTA and CDR2 FQGTGA. CDR3 size: 15 residues. CDR3 loop: CASRPSGGAYNEQFF. CDR3 DNA, as far as it was read: TGTGCCAGCAGACCTAGCGGGGGCGCATACAATGAG.

Comment on this clone: The read ends 3 residues shy of where the CDR3 ends; the end is completed using the germline J gene. The chain combines TRBV5-6 with TRBJ2-5; 7 positions agree with TRBD2. This CDR3 has 13 amino acids. Germline values: CDR1 SGHDT, CDR2 YYEEEE. The trim removed 2 bases at V and 7 bases at J, leaving 5 bases unmatched. CDR3 DNA (partial): TGTGCCAGCAGCTTCGCCGGGGAGGGGACC. Translating gives CASSFAGEGT. The full CDR3 sequence reads CASSFAGEGTQYF. Drawing the rest from reference TRBV5-6 and TRBJ2-5, the complete variable domain is DAGVTQSPTHLIKTRGQQVTLRCSPKSGHDTVSWYQQALGQGPQFIFQYYEEEERQRGNFPDRFSGHQFPNYSSELNVNALLLGDSALYLCASSFAGEGTQYFGPGTRLLVL.

According to its frequency, this clone is medium-sized. The read gets to within 3 residues of the CDR3 end, and the germline J gene fills in the rest. The V call is TRBV6-1, the J call TRBJ2-3, with TRBD1 matching 8 bases. V lost 1 base and J lost 3; bases outside the gene matches: 3. The CDR3 loop spans 15 amino acids. Germline loops: CDR1 MNHNS, CDR2 SASEGT. CDR3 sequence reads: CASSEVQGETDTQYF. CDR3 DNA (partial): TGTGCCAGCAGTGAAGTACAGGGGGAAACAGATACG.

With respect to this clone: The read ends 3 residues shy of where the CDR3 ends; the end is completed using the germline J gene. The chain links TRBV2 to TRBJ2-3; 9 nucleotides match TRBD2. The germline gives CDR1 SNHLY, CDR2 FYNNEI. Germline trimming cut 3 bases from V and 2 bases from J; bases unmatched to any gene: 9. This CDR3 region has 17 residues. The CDR3 loop is CASSDSGGGANTDTQYF. The CDR3 bases that were read are TGTGCCAGCAGTGACTCTGGCGGGGGGGCGAACACAGATACG. The full variable domain, with the rest looked up from reference TRBV2 and TRBJ2-3, is EPEVTQTPSHQVTQMGQEVILRCVPISNHLYFYWYRQILGQKVEFLVSFYNNEISEKSEIFDDQFSVERPDGSNFTLKIRSTKLEDSAMYFCASSDSGGGANTDTQYFGPGTRLTVL.

Of note for this clone: Coverage ceases 3 residues before the CDR3 finishes, and the germline J gene fills in the end. The genes are TRBV28 and TRBJ2-5; a possible D gene is TRBD1 (6 bases). The CDR3 has 13 amino acids. Germline assignment: CDR1 MDHEN and CDR2 SYDVKM. V lost 2 bases and J 5 bases, leaving 9 bases between the germline ends. The CDR3 bases that were read are TGTGCCAGCAGTTTAGGGGGCTTGGAGACC. This encodes CASSLGGLET. The whole CDR3 protein reads CASSLGGLETQYF.

Regarding this clone: The CDR3 end lies 3 residues beyond the end of the read and is filled in from the germline J gene. The rearrangement links TRBV6-4 to TRBJ1-1; D might be TRBD1 (6 bases). V lost 4 bases, J lost 4 bases, and 10 bases lay in between. Germline assignment: CDR1 MRHNA and CDR2 SNTAGT. This CDR3 is 13 amino acids long. The CDR3 loop reads CASSGTDGTEAFF. The CDR3 bases that were read are TGTGCCAGCAGTGGGACAGACGGCACTGAA.

A word on this clone: From the germline J gene comes the end of the CDR3, since the read stops 3 residues before it. The chain has TRBV20-1 and TRBJ1-1; possibly TRBD1 for D (6 bases). Germline CDR1 DFQATT, CDR2 SNEGSKA (reference sequence). Trimming shortened V by 2 bases and J by 3 bases, and 13 bases separated the two germline ends. The CDR3 has 14 residues. The sequenced part of the CDR3 DNA is TGCAGTGCTAGACAGGGTACAGGGTACACTGAA. Its translation is CSARQGTGYTE. The complete CDR3 reads CSARQGTGYTEAFF.